This entry describes one TCR beta chain. Its specificity is not known. Looked up from germline, CDR1 is LNHDA and CDR2 is SQIVND (reference sequence). V lost 3 bases to trimming and J lost 4 bases, with 6 bases between them. There are 12 residues in the CDR3. The data were obtained in a study of T cell responses to AZD1222 COVID-19 vaccine. On the study more broadly: Second doses that came at about 4 or about 12 weeks were put together. General study points: Targeting of unmutated variant regions was reportedly seen in nearly half of spike-specific TCRs. A mostly white British donor set with more females was recruited, and clonal diversity was possibly underestimated.

The assay was immunoSEQ multiplex PCR, and TCRdb's table has in-frame clones only and misses some. The sample consists of about 150,000 clones, 92% of them appearing once. The sequencing used peripheral blood, collected on day 0 of AZD1222 vaccination. This chain connects TRBV19 to TRBJ1-2; D unresolved. The receptor's source is an adult in good health. The CDR3, as DNA: TGTGCCAGTAGTATCTCGGTCTATGGCTACACCTTC. This gives the protein CASSISVYGYTF.